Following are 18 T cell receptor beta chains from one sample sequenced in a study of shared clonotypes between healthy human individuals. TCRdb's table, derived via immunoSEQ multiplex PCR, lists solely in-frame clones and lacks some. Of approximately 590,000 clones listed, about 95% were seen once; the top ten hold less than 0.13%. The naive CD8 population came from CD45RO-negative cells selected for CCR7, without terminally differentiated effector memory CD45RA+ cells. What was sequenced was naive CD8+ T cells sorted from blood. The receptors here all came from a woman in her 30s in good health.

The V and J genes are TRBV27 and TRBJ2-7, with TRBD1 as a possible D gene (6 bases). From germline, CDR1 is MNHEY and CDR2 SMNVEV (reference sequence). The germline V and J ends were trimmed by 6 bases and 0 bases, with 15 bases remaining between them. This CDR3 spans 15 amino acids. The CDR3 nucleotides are TGTGCCAGCAGGCAGAAGACAGGACGCTCCTACGAGCAGTACTTC. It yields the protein CASRQKTGRSYEQYF.

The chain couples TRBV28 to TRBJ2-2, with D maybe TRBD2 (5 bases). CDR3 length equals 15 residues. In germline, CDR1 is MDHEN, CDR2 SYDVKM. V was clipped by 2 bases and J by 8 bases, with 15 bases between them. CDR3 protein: CASSLINGLGGELFF. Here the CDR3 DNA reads TGTGCCAGCAGTTTAATCAACGGACTTGGAGGGGAGCTGTTTTTT.

As DNA, the CDR3 is TGTGCCAGCACCAAAGAGGTAAAAGAGACCCAGTACTTC. Amino acids: CASTKEVKETQYF. This chain links TRBV11-2 with TRBJ2-5; no reliable D call. V was trimmed by 7 bases and J by 3 bases, leaving 12 bases between them. CDR3 length: 13 amino acids. Germline assignment: CDR1 SGHAT and CDR2 FQNNGV.

CDR3 sequence (DNA): TGTGCCAGCAGCGTAGAAGGGACTAGCGTCTACAATGAGCAGTTCTTC. Encoded protein: CASSVEGTSVYNEQFF. The J gene is TRBJ2-1, the V gene TRBV9, with 10 bases identical to TRBD2. Germline CDR1 SGDLS, CDR2 YYNGEE. This CDR3 is 16 amino acids long. Trimming removed 0 bases from V and 3 bases from J; junction bases left unmatched: 3.

CDR3 sequence reads: CASSLVPSSAEQYF. The DNA of the CDR3 is TGTGCCAGCAGCTTAGTCCCTAGCTCGGCCGAGCAGTACTTC. V usage is TRBV7-6 and J usage is TRBJ2-7; D perhaps matches TRBD2 (5 bases). This CDR3 has 14 residues. Germline values: CDR1 SGHVS, CDR2 FNYEAQ. Trimming stripped 1 base from V and 6 bases from J, with 13 bases between.

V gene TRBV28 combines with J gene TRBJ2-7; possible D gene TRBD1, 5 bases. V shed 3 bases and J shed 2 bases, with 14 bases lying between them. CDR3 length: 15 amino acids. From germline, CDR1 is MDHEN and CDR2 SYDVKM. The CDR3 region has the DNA TGTGCCAGCAGTTTCACCCTCACAGGCACCTACGAGCAGTACTTC. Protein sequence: CASSFTLTGTYEQYF.

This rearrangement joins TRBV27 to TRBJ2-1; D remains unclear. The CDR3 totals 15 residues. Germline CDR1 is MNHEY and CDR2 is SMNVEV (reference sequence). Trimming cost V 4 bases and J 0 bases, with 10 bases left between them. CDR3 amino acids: CASSSAVHSYNEQFF. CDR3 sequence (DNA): TGTGCCAGCAGTTCCGCCGTCCACTCCTACAATGAGCAGTTCTTC.

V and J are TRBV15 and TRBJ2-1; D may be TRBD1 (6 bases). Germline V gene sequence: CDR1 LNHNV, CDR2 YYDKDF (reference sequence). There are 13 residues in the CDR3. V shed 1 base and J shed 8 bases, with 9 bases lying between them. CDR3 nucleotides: TGTGCCACCAGCAGAGCACAGGGTCATGAGCAGTTCTTC. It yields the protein CATSRAQGHEQFF.

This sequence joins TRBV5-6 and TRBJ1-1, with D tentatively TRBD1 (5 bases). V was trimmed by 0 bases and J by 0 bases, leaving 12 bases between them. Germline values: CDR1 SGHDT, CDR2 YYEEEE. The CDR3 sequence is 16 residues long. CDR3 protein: CASSLVRTTLNTEAFF. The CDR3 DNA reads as TGTGCCAGCAGCTTGGTTCGGACAACATTGAACACTGAAGCTTTCTTT.

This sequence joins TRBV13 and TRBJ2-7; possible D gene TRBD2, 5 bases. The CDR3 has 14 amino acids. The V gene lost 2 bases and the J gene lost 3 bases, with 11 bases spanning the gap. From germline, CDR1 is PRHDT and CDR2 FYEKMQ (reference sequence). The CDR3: CASSLSRRGYEQYF. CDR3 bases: TGTGCCAGCAGCTTATCTAGACGGGGCTACGAGCAGTACTTC.

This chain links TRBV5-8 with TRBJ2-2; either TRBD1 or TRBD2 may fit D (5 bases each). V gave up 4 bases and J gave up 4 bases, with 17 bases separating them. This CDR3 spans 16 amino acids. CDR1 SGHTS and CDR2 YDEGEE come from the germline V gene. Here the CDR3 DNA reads TGTGCCAGCAGCCCCCTCCGGACTGGGGGCACCGGGGAGCTGTTTTTT. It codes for CASSPLRTGGTGELFF.

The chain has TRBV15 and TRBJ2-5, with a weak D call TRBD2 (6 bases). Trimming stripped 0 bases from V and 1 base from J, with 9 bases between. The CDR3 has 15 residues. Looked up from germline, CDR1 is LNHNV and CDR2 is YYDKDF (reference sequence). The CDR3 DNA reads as TGTGCCACCAGCAGAGACCTAGCGCTCCAAGAGACCCAGTACTTC. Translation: CATSRDLALQETQYF.

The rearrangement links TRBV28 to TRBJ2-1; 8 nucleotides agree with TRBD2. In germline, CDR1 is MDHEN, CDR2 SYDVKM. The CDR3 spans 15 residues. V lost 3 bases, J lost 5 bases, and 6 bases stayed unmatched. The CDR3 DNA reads TGTGCCAGCAGTTTGGGTAGCGGGACCCACAATGAGCAGTTCTTC. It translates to CASSLGSGTHNEQFF.

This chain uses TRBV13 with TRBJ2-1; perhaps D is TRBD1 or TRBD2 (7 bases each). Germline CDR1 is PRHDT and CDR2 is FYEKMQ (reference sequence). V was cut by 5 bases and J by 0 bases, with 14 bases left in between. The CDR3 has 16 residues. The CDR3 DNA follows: TGTGCCAGCAGCGCAGGGGGGGTTGGCTCCTACAATGAGCAGTTCTTC. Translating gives CASSAGGVGSYNEQFF.

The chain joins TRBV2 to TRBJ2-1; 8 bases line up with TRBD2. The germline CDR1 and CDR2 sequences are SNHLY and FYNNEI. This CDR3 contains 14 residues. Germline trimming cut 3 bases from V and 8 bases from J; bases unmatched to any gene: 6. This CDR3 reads CASSDLSGGHEQFF. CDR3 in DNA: TGTGCCAGCAGTGACCTGTCGGGAGGGCATGAGCAGTTCTTC.

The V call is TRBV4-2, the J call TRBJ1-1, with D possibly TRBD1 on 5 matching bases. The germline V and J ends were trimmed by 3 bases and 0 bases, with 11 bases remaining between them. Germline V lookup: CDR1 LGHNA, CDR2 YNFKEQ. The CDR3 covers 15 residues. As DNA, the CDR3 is TGTGCCAGCAGCCAGACCGGGGGGGTGAACACTGAAGCTTTCTTT. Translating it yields CASSQTGGVNTEAFF.

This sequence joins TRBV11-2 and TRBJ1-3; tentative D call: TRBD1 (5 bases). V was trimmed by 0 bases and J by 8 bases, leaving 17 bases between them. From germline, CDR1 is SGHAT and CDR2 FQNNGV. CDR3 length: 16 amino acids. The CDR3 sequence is CASSLDPIGRADTIYF. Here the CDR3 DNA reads TGTGCCAGCAGCTTAGATCCTATAGGCAGGGCGGACACCATATATTTT.

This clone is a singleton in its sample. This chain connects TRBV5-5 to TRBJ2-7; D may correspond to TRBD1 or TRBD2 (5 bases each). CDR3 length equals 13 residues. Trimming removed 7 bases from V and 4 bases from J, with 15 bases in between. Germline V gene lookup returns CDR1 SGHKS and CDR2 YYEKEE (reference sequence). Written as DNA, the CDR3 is TGTGCCAGCCGGGCAGGGAGTGGGTACGAGCAGTACTTC. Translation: CASRAGSGYEQYF.